The 4 T cell receptor beta chains below come from one sample, sequenced in a study of blood T cells in healthy people across ages. The second PCR ran about 7 to 12 cycles with a sample-barcoded 5' primer and J-beta primers. TCRdb analysed the 5' RACE reads with MiXCR anew, one entry per CDR3 protein. The data hold 1.4 million or so distinct CDR3 sequences, with approximately 39% observed a single time. Specimen: blood. The receptor source for this set is a woman younger than 35 in good health.

The chain employs TRBV20-1 and TRBJ2-1; 8 nucleotides match TRBD1. The CDR3 covers 14 residues. Germline values: CDR1 DFQATT, CDR2 SNEGSKA (reference sequence). J lost 2 bases, V lost 3 bases, and 3 bases had no gene match. CDR3 nucleotides: TGCAGTGCTAGCAGGACAGGGACCTACAATGAGCAGTTCTTC. This sequence encodes CSASRTGTYNEQFF.

This clonotype was found a few times. This sequence joins TRBV4-3 and TRBJ2-7, with TRBD2 as a possible D gene (6 bases). From germline, CDR1 is LGHNA and CDR2 YSLEER. This CDR3 has 15 amino acids. The ends were cut back, 2 bases at V and 5 bases at J, with 16 bases in the middle. The DNA for the CDR3 is TGCGCCAGCAGCCAATTGCGGGGAAGTGACGACGAGCAGTACTTC. This sequence encodes CASSQLRGSDDEQYF.

In its sample, this clonotype was seen many times. The rearrangement uses TRBV12-3 or TRBV12-4 and TRBJ2-7, with a possible D match to TRBD2 (6 bases). V lost 6 bases and J lost 3, with 12 bases in between. This CDR3 contains 13 residues. In DNA form, the CDR3 reads TGTGCCAGCAGGGCCCGGGACTTCTACGAGCAGTACTTC. It translates to CASRARDFYEQYF.

The rearrangement joins TRBV5-5 to TRBJ2-7; D may be TRBD1 (6 bases). V shed 5 bases and J shed 7 bases, with 16 bases lying between them. Germline V gene data show CDR1 as SGHKS and CDR2 as YYEKEE (reference sequence). This CDR3 has 13 amino acids. CDR3 in amino acids: CASSFGQWGEQYF. DNA of the CDR3: TGTGCCAGCAGTTTTGGACAGTGGGGGGAGCAGTACTTC.